These 21 T cell receptor beta chains were sequenced from one sample in a study of CD8 T cells in ankylosing spondylitis. General observations from the study: Blood from ankylosing spondylitis patients appeared to carry a characteristic roughly 8-variant TCR beta motif.

Antigens of these TCRs are unknown. MiXCR, applied by TCRdb to the 5' RACE reads, yields one record per CDR3 protein. This table has 220,000 or so distinct CDR3 sequences, approximately 20% appearing once. Sequenced: blood, either unsorted or a sorted T cell fraction (not recorded which). These receptors came from a male donor with ankylosing spondylitis.

This clonotype was observed a handful of times. This rearrangement joins TRBV6-1 to TRBJ2-1; 7 positions agree with TRBD2. Germline lookup yields CDR1 MNHNS and CDR2 SASEGT. With V trimmed by 8 bases and J by 7 bases, 14 bases remained unmatched. The CDR3 sequence is 15 residues long. The CDR3 DNA follows: TGTGCCAGCGGGTCTGAAGCGGGGAGAGCGAATGAGCAGTTCTTC. This gives the protein CASGSEAGRANEQFF.

Comment on this clonotype: Its ends do not fully match the called genes, so a read error is possible. The J gene is TRBJ2-3, the V gene TRBV12-3 or TRBV12-4; the match to TRBD2 covers 15 bases. The CDR3 sequence is 17 residues long. This CDR3 is CAISWTSGRAVADTQYF. Here the CDR3 DNA reads TGTGCCATCAGTTGGACTAGCGGGAGGGCCGTCGCAGATACGCAGTATTTT.

V usage is TRBV4-3 and J usage is TRBJ2-6; D uncertain. CDR1 and CDR2 from the germline V gene are LGHNA and YSLEER. The CDR3 is made up of 14 amino acids. Trimming pared 3 bases from V and 0 bases from J, leaving 3 bases between. CDR3 sequence reads: CASSQISGANVLTF. In nucleotides, the CDR3 is TGCGCCAGCAGCCAGATCTCTGGGGCCAACGTCCTGACTTTC.

The J gene is TRBJ2-5, the V gene TRBV9; 10 bases are a match to TRBD2. Germline V CDR1 and CDR2: SGDLS, YYNGEE. J lost 4 bases, V lost 0 bases, and 9 bases had no gene match. This CDR3 spans 17 amino acids. CDR3 bases: TGTGCCAGCAGCGTAGGTTTCGGACTAGCGGAACTAGAGACCCAGTACTTC. Translating gives CASSVGFGLAELETQYF. Supplemented by reference TRBV9 and TRBJ2-5, the full variable domain reads DSGVTQTPKHLITATGQRVTLRCSPRSGDLSVYWYQQSLDQGLQFLIQYYNGEERAKGNILERFSAQQFPDLHSELNLSSLELGDSALYFCASSVGFGLAELETQYFGPGTRLLVL.

This sequence joins TRBV12-3 or TRBV12-4 and TRBJ2-3, with D tentatively TRBD1 or TRBD2 (5 bases each). Trimming took off 7 bases at V and 0 bases at J, with 14 bases between the two ends. The CDR3 runs 15 residues. CDR3 sequence reads: CASTMGVTSTDTQYF. CDR3 sequence (DNA): TGTGCCAGCACCATGGGGGTGACTAGCACAGATACGCAGTATTTT.

The chain uses TRBV5-6 and TRBJ2-3, with TRBD2 matching 7 bases. Germline V CDR1 and CDR2: SGHDT, YYEEEE. The V gene end was trimmed by 4 bases and the J gene end by 4 bases; junction bases not matched to a gene: 6. The CDR3 contains 14 residues. CDR3 sequence: CASSMGGSSDTQYF. The CDR3 nucleotides read TGTGCCAGCAGCATGGGGGGGAGCTCAGATACGCAGTATTTT.

This clonotype was seen ten or more times. The gene calls are TRBV28 and TRBJ2-7; no definite D call. CDR1 is MDHEN, CDR2 SYDVKM, per germline. The ends were cut back, 5 bases at V and 4 bases at J, with 6 bases in the middle. The CDR3 runs to 11 residues. The CDR3 is CASSTNYEQYF. CDR3 nucleotides: TGTGCCAGCAGTACCAATTACGAGCAGTACTTC.

This clonotype was seen a handful of times. This sequence joins TRBV7-9 and TRBJ2-3; 12 nucleotides align to TRBD2. The CDR3 is 15 amino acids. Losses at the gene ends were 7 bases for V and 5 bases for J; bases not matched to a gene: 7. Germline lookup yields CDR1 SEHNR and CDR2 FQNEAQ (reference sequence). This chain's CDR3 is CASTRLAGDGDTQYF. CDR3 sequence (DNA): TGTGCCAGCACACGACTAGCGGGGGACGGAGATACGCAGTATTTT.

V usage is TRBV7-3 and J usage is TRBJ2-1; TRBD2 is a possible D gene (7 bases). Germline-derived CDR1 and CDR2 are SGHTA and FQGTGA. The CDR3 runs to 16 residues. The V end lost 1 base, the J end lost 7 bases, and 17 bases lay between the germline ends. The CDR3: CASSLSVRGAVNEQFF. In DNA form, the CDR3 reads TGTGCCAGCAGCTTAAGTGTCCGGGGGGCGGTTAATGAGCAGTTCTTC. The variable domain in full, with the rest retrieved from reference TRBV7-3 and TRBJ2-1, is GAGVSQTPSNKVTEKGKYVELRCDPISGHTALYWYRQSLGQGPEFLIYFQGTGAADDSGLPNDRFFAVRPEGSVSTLKIQRTERGDSAVYLCASSLSVRGAVNEQFFGPGTRLTVL.

V gene TRBV12-3 or TRBV12-4 combines with J gene TRBJ2-3; 8 nucleotides align to TRBD2. This CDR3 comprises 15 residues. The V segment lost 4 bases and the J segment 2 bases; nucleotides outside the gene matches: 5. In DNA form, the CDR3 reads TGTGCCAGCAGTTACACTAGCGGAATCACAGATACGCAGTATTTT. The encoded protein is CASSYTSGITDTQYF.

The table lists this clonotype with a few counts. The V call is TRBV3-1, the J call TRBJ2-7; perhaps TRBD2 as D (5 bases). The CDR3 consists of 13 residues. From germline, CDR1 is LGHDT and CDR2 YNNKEL (reference sequence). V was clipped by 1 base and J by 6 bases, with 10 bases between them. For the CDR3, the DNA is TGTGCCAGCAGCCAAGTCACGGCGGGCGAGCAGTACTTC. This sequence encodes CASSQVTAGEQYF.

This clonotype was observed a handful of times. The V call is TRBV6-1, the J call TRBJ2-7; D is undetermined. V dropped 3 bases and J dropped 4 bases, with 7 bases sitting between them. Germline assignment: CDR1 MNHNS and CDR2 SASEGT. This CDR3 region has 12 residues. The CDR3, as DNA: TGTGCCAGCAGTGATTGGGGATACGAGCAGTACTTC. This codes for CASSDWGYEQYF.

This clonotype was seen a handful of times. The chain has TRBV5-4 and TRBJ1-1; no firm D call. CDR1 and CDR2 (germline): SGHNT, YYREEE (reference sequence). V lost 5 bases to trimming and J lost 1 base, with 12 bases between them. The CDR3 extends over 14 amino acids. The CDR3: CASSLRRGNTEAFF. CDR3 nucleotides: TGTGCCAGCAGTCTCCGTCGAGGGAACACTGAAGCTTTCTTT.

This clonotype came up a few times. The chain employs TRBV19 and TRBJ2-1; D might be TRBD2 (6 bases). The germline V gene has CDR1 LNHDA and CDR2 SQIVND (reference sequence). Trimming cost V 1 base and J 6 bases, with 10 bases left between them. This CDR3 has 14 amino acids. This CDR3 is CASSIGPGGNEQFF. The CDR3, as DNA: TGTGCCAGTAGTATAGGACCCGGGGGCAATGAGCAGTTCTTC.

This chain connects TRBV29-1 to TRBJ2-7, with 9 bases that match TRBD1. V trimming: 7 bases; J trimming: 7 bases; junction bases outside the gene matches: 5. The CDR3 spans 11 residues. Per germline, CDR1 SQVTM and CDR2 ANQGSEA. This CDR3 is CSGTGVEEQYF. The CDR3 nucleotides read TGCAGCGGGACAGGGGTAGAGGAGCAGTACTTC.

The chain joins TRBV20-1 to TRBJ2-1; 10 bases fit TRBD1. Germline CDR1 reads DFQATT; CDR2 reads SNEGSKA (reference sequence). The CDR3 sequence is 16 residues long. V gave up 0 bases and J gave up 9 bases; unmatched junction bases: 11. The CDR3 spells CSARDLGQGIFSEQFF. CDR3 nucleotide sequence: TGCAGTGCTAGAGATCTGGGACAGGGGATTTTTAGTGAGCAGTTCTTC.

This chain links TRBV4-1 with TRBJ2-3, with 8 bases fitting TRBD2. CDR3 length equals 15 residues. CDR1 is MGHRA and CDR2 is YSYEKL in the germline V gene. Unmatched junction bases numbered 8, after V lost 6 bases and J lost 3 bases. The CDR3 DNA reads TGCGCCAGCAGTCCCGCGGGAGGTCGTACAGATACGCAGTATTTT. This codes for CASSPAGGRTDTQYF.

The chain recombines TRBV4-1 with TRBJ2-1, with TRBD1 matching over 12 bases. The CDR3 has 15 amino acids. From germline, CDR1 is MGHRA and CDR2 YSYEKL. V trimming: 3 bases; J trimming: 8 bases; junction bases outside the gene matches: 5. CDR3 amino acids: CASSQGQGAIDEQFF. In DNA, the CDR3 is TGCGCCAGCAGCCAGGGACAGGGGGCAATAGATGAGCAGTTCTTC.

This clonotype was counted ten times or more. The chain joins TRBV10-3 to TRBJ2-3, with TRBD2 identical over 7 bases. Germline V CDR1 and CDR2: ENHRY, SYGVKD. The CDR3 contains 13 residues. The J segment lost 6 bases and the V segment lost 8 bases, leaving 8 bases of the junction unmatched. CDR3 sequence: CAIAGELLDTQYF. In DNA, the CDR3 is TGTGCCATCGCGGGAGAACTTTTGGATACGCAGTATTTT.

The V call is TRBV7-9, the J call TRBJ1-1; TRBD1 is a possible D gene (5 bases). This CDR3 contains 15 residues. Per germline, CDR1 SEHNR and CDR2 FQNEAQ (reference sequence). V lost 2 bases, J lost 0 bases, and 10 bases lay in between. For the CDR3, the DNA is TGTGCCAGCAGCTTAATGGGGGACCTGAACACTGAAGCTTTCTTT. Amino acids: CASSLMGDLNTEAFF.

The chain combines TRBV12-5 with TRBJ2-7; D not resolved. The CDR3 has 12 amino acids. The germline V and J ends were trimmed by 1 base and 3 bases, with 4 bases remaining between them. CDR1 and CDR2 from the germline V gene are LGHNT and FRNRAP. The CDR3 here is CASGLEGYEQYF. The CDR3 DNA is TGTGCTAGTGGTTTGGAGGGCTACGAGCAGTACTTC.